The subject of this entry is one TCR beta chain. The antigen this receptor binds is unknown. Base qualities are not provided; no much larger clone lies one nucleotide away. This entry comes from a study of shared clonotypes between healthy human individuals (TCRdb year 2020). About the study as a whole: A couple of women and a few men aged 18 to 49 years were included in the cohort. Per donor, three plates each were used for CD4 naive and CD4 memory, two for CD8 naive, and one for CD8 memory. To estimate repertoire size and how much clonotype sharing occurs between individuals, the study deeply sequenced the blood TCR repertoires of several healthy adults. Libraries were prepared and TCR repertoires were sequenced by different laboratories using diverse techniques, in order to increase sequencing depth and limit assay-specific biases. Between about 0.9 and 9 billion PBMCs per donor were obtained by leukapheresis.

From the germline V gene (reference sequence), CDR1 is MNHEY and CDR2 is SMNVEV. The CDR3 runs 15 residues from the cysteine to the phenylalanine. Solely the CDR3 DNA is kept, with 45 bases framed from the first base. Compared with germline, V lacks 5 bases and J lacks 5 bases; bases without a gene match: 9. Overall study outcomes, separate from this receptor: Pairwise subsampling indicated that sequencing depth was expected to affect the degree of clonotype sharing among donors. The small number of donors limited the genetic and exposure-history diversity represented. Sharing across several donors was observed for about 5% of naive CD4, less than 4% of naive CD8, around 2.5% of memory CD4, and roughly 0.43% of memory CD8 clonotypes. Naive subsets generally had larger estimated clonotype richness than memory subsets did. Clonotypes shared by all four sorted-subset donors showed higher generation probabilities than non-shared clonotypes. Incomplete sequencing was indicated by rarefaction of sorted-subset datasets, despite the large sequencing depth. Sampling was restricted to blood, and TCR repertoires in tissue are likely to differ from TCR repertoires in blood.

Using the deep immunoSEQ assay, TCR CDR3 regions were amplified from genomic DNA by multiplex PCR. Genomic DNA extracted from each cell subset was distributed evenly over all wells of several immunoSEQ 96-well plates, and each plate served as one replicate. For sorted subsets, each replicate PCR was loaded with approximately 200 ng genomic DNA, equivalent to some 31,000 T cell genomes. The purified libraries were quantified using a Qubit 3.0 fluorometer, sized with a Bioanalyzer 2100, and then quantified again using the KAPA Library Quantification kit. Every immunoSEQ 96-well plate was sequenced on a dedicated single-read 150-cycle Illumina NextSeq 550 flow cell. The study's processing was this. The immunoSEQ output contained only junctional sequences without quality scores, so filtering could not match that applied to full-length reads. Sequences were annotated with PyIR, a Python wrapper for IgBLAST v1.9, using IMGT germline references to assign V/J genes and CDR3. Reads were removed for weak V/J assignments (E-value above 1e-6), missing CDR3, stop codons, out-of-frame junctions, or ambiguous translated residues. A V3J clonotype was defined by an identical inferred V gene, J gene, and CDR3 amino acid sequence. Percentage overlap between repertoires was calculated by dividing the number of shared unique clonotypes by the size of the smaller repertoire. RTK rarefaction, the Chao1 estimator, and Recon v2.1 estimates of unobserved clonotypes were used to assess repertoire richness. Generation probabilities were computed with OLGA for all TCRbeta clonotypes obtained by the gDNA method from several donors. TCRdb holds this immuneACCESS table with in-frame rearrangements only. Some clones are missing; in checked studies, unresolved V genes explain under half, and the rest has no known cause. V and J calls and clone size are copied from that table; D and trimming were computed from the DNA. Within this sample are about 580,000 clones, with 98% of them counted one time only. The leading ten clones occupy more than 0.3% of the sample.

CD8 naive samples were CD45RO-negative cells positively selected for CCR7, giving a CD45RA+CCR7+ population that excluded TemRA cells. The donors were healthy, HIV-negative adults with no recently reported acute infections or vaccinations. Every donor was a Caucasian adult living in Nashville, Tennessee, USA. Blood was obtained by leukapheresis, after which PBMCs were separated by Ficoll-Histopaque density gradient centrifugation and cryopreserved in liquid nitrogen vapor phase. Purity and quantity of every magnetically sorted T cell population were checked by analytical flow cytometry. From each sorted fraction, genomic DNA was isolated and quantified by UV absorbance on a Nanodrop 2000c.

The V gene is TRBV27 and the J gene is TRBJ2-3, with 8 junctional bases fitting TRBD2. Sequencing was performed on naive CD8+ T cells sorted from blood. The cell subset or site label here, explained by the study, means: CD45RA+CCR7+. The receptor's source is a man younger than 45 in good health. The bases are TGTGCCAGCAGTCACCTAGCGGGTGGGTTAGATACGCAGTATTTT. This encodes CASSHLAGGLDTQYF.